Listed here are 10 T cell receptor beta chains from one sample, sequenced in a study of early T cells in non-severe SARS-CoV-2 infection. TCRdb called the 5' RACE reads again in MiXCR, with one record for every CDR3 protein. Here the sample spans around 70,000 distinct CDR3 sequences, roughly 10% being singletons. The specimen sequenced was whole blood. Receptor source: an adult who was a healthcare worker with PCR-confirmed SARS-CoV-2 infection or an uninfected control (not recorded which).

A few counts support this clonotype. CDR3 DNA: TGTGCCAGCAGCCAAGATTGGCAGGGGAATTCACCCCTCCACTTT. Amino acids: CASSQDWQGNSPLHF. This chain links TRBV4-2 with TRBJ1-6; tentative D call: TRBD1 (6 bases). This CDR3 comprises 15 residues. V lost 0 bases, J lost 7 bases, and 10 bases lay in between. Germline-derived CDR1 and CDR2 are LGHNA and YNFKEQ.

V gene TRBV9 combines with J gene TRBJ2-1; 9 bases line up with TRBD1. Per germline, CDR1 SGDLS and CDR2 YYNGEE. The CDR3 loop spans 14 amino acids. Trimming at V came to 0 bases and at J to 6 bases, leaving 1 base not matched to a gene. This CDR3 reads CASSVVTGGNEQFF. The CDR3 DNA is TGTGCCAGCAGCGTAGTGACAGGGGGCAATGAGCAGTTCTTC. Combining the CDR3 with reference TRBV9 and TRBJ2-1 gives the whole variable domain DSGVTQTPKHLITATGQRVTLRCSPRSGDLSVYWYQQSLDQGLQFLIQYYNGEERAKGNILERFSAQQFPDLHSELNLSSLELGDSALYFCASSVVTGGNEQFFGPGTRLTVL.

The CDR3 here is CATSDNTGTSEQYF. The DNA for the CDR3 is TGTGCCACCAGTGACAACACAGGGACTTCCGAGCAGTACTTC. The genes are TRBV24-1 and TRBJ2-7; D tentatively reads TRBD1 or TRBD2 (6 bases each). Trimming shortened V by 4 bases and J by 6 bases, and 15 bases separated the two germline ends. This CDR3 is built from 14 residues. Germline V CDR1 and CDR2: KGHDR, SFDVKD.

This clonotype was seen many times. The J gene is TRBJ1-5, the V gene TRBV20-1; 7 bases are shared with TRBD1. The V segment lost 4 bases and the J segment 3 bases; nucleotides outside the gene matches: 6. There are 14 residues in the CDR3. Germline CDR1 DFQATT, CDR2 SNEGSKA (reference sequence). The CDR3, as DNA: TGCAGTGCTAAACAGGGGAGTTCCAATCAGCCCCAGCATTTT. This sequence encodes CSAKQGSSNQPQHF.

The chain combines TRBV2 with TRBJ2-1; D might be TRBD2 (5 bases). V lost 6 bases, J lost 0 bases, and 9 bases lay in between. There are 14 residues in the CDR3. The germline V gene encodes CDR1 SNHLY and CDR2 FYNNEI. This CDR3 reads CASRAVSSYNEQFF. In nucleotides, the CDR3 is TGTGCCAGCAGAGCGGTCAGCTCCTACAATGAGCAGTTCTTC. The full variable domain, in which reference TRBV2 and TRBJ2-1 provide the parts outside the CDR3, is EPEVTQTPSHQVTQMGQEVILRCVPISNHLYFYWYRQILGQKVEFLVSFYNNEISEKSEIFDDQFSVERPDGSNFTLKIRSTKLEDSAMYFCASRAVSSYNEQFFGPGTRLTVL.

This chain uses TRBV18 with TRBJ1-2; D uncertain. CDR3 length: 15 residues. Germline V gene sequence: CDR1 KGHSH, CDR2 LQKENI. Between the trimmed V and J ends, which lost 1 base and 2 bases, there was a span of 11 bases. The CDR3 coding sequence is TGTGCCAGCTCACCACTATCGGACGCGAACTATGGCTACACCTTC. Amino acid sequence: CASSPLSDANYGYTF.

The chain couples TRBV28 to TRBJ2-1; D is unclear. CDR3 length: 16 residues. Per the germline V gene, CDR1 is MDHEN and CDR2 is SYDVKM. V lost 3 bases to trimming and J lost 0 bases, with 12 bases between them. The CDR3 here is CASSFLTASSYNEQFF. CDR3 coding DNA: TGTGCCAGCAGTTTTTTGACCGCGAGCTCCTACAATGAGCAGTTCTTC.

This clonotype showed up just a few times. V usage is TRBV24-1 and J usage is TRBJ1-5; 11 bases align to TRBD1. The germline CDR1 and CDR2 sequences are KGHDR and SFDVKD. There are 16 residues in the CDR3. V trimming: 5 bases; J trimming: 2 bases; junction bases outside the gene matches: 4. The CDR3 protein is CATSAGQGAGNQPQHF. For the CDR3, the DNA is TGTGCCACCAGTGCCGGACAGGGGGCCGGCAATCAGCCCCAGCATTTT.

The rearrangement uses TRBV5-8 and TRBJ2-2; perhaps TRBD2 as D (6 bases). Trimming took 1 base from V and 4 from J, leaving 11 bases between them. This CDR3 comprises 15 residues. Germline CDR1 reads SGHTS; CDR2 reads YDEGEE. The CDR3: CASSLNGRITGELFF. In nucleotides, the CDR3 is TGTGCCAGCAGCTTGAACGGGAGAATCACCGGGGAGCTGTTTTTT.

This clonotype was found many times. DNA for the CDR3: TGTGCCAGCAGTCTCCTTCCGGGACAGGCGGGCAACGAGCAGTACTTC. This encodes CASSLLPGQAGNEQYF. This chain uses TRBV28 with TRBJ2-7; TRBD1 aligns across 8 bases. V lost 5 bases, J lost 5 bases, and 14 bases stayed unmatched. The CDR3 contains 16 residues. The V gene's germline CDR1 is MDHEN and CDR2 SYDVKM. The whole variable domain, filled in from reference TRBV28 and TRBJ2-7, reads DVKVTQSSRYLVKRTGEKVFLECVQDMDHENMFWYRQDPGLGLRLIYFSYDVKMKEKGDIPEGYSVSREKKERFSLILESASTNQTSMYLCASSLLPGQAGNEQYFGPGTRLTVT.